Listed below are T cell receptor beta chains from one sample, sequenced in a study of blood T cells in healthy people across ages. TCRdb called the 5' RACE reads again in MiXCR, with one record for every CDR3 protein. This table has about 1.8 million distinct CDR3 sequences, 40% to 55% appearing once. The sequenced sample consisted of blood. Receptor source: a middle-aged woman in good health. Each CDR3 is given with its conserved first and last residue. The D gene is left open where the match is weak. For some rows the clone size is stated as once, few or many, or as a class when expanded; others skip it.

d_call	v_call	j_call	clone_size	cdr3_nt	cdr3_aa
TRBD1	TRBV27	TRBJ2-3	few	TGTGCCAGCAGTTTGAGGAAGGGGGCGATCGATACGCAGTATTTT	CASSLRKGAIDTQYF
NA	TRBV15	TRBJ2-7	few	TGTGCCACCAGCAGGGGGGTCTTTCGGAGCTCCTACGAGCAGTACTTC	CATSRGVFRSSYEQYF
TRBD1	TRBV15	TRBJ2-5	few	TGTGCCACCAGCTCAAAGACAGGGGAGACCCAGTACTTC	CATSSKTGETQYF
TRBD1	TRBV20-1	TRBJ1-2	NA	TGCAGTGCTCGAAGAGGACAGGGGGCGTTGTATGGCTACACCTTC	CSARRGQGALYGYTF
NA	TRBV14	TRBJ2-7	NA	TGTGCCAGCAGCCAAGTTGTCCAGGCCGAGCAGTACTTC	CASSQVVQAEQYF
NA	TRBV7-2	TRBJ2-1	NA	TGTGCCAGCAGCGCCGGACAGCCTATTGACAATGAGCAGTTCTTC	CASSAGQPIDNEQFF
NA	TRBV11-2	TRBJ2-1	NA	TGTGCCAGCAGCTTACGACGGAGATACAATGAGCAGTTCTTC	CASSLRRRYNEQFF
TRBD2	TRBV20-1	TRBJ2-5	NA	TGCAGTGCTAGAGATAGCGGGGGGAACCAAGAGACCCAGTACTTC	CSARDSGGNQETQYF
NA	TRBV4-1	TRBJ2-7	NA	TGCGCCAGCAGCCAAGACAGGAACGACTACGAGCAGTACTTC	CASSQDRNDYEQYF
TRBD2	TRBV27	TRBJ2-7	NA	TGTGCCAGCAGTTTATCAAGACTAGCGAGCTACGAGCAGTACTTC	CASSLSRLASYEQYF
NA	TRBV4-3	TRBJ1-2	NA	TGCGCCAGCAGCCGCCAACGGACTGGGCTAGGCTTCTATGGCTACACCTTC	CASSRQRTGLGFYGYTF
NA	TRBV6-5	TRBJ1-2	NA	TGTGCCGCCGGACAGCTAAACTATGGCTACACCTTC	CAAGQLNYGYTF
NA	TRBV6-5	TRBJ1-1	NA	TGTGCCAGCAGGGAAACACCGGTGAACACTGAAGCTTTCTTT	CASRETPVNTEAFF
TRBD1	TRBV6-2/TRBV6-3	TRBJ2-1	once	TGTGCCAGCCGTAGGACAGGCCACAACAATGAGCAGTTCTTC	CASRRTGHNNEQFF
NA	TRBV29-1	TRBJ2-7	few	TGCAGCGTTGAAGCGGACAGCTACGAGCAGTACTTC	CSVEADSYEQYF
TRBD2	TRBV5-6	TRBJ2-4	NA	TGTGCCAGCAGCTTTGGGACTAGCTCCAAAAACATTCAGTACTTC	CASSFGTSSKNIQYF
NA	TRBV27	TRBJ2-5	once	TGTACCAGCAGTCCACAGGGAGTCGGAGAGACCCAGTACTTC	CTSSPQGVGETQYF
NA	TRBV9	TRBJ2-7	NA	TGTGCCAGCAGCGTAGGGGTAACCAGCTCCTACGAGCAGTACTTC	CASSVGVTSSYEQYF
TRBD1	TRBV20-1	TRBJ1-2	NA	TGCAGTGCTACCGGGACAGGGATTAAGTATGGCTACACCTTC	CSATGTGIKYGYTF
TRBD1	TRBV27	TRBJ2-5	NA	TGTGCCAGCAGGGACAGGGGCCTTGGGGCCCAGTACTTC	CASRDRGLGAQYF
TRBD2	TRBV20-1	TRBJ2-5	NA	TGCAGTGCTCTACTAGCGGGGGGCCAAGAGACCCAGTACTTC	CSALLAGGQETQYF
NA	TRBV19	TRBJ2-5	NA	TGTGCCAGTAGCACCCCGGGGGCCGTAGGGAAAGAGACCCAGTACTTC	CASSTPGAVGKETQYF
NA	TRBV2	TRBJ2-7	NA	TGTGCCAGCAGTAGGCAGGAGGGTTACGAGCAGTACTTC	CASSRQEGYEQYF
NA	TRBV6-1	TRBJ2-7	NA	TGTGCCAGCAGTGAAACGCAGGGCGACTGCGAGCAGTACTTC	CASSETQGDCEQYF
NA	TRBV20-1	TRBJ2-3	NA	TGCAGTGCTAGAGATGGGTGGGATACGCAGTATTTT	CSARDGWDTQYF
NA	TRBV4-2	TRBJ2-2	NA	TGTGCCAGCAGCCAAGGGAAGGAGCGGTTAACCTACACCGGGGAGCTGTTTTTT	CASSQGKERLTYTGELFF
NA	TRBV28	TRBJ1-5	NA	TGTGCCAGCAGTTATAGCAGGGGAGGGGCTAGCAATCAGCCCCAGCATTTT	CASSYSRGGASNQPQHF
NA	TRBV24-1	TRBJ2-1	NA	TGTGCCACCAGTGAAGGGGTGTATCGAGAGCAGTTCTTC	CATSEGVYREQFF
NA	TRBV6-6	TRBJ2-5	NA	TGTGCCAGCACCAGAAGGTACCAAGAGACCCAGTACTTC	CASTRRYQETQYF